This T cell receptor beta chain appears in the sequencing data of a study of PD-L1 blockade in urothelial cancer. On the study more broadly: Between 0 and 3 chemotherapy regimens preceded treatment for each patient. Analysis of blood occurred 3 weeks (second dose) and 6 weeks after treatment start. Blood samples had a median of 141,255 T cells.

This clone has only a few counts. The CDR3 consists of 16 residues. Per germline, CDR1 SGHAT and CDR2 FQDESV (reference sequence). V shed 3 bases and J 0 bases; nucleotides not matched to a gene: 2. The repertoire was sequenced with immunoSEQ multiplex PCR; TCRdb's copy has only in-frame clones and lacks some. Of about 88,000 clones in the sample, approximately 88% were seen once. The time point: pretreatment peripheral blood. Sample numbers ranged from 1 to 8 per patient, encompassing pretreatment and on-treatment collections. The sequence came from a woman of 80 years or more with urothelial cancer. The J gene is TRBJ2-7, the V gene TRBV11-1; 13 nucleotides agree with TRBD2. This specimen consisted of PBMCs, obtained around atezolizumab (anti-PD-L1) treatment. The CDR3 nucleotides are TGTGCCAGCAGCTTCGGACTAGCGGGAGTCTCCTACGAGCAGTACTTC. Protein sequence: CASSFGLAGVSYEQYF.